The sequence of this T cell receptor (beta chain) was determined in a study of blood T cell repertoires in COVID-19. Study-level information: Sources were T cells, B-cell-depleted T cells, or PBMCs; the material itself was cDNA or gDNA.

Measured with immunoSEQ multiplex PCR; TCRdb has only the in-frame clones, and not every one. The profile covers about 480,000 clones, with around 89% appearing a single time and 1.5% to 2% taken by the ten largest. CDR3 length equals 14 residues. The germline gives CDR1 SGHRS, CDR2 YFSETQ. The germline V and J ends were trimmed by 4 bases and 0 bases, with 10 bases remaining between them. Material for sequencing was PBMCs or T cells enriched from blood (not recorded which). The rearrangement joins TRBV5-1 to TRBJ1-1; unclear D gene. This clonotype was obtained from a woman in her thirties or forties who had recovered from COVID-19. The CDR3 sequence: CASSPQTLNTEAFF. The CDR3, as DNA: TGCGCCAGCAGCCCACAGACACTGAACACTGAAGCTTTCTTT.